Listed below are T cell receptor beta chains from one sample, sequenced in a study of radiation and T cells in renal cell carcinoma. Clones were read by immunoSEQ multiplex PCR, and TCRdb kept only the in-frame ones, dropping some. The table records 120,000 to 150,000 clones, about 88% of them present only once. This sample comprised blood, obtained from a patient whose treatment included radiotherapy and nephrectomy. Source of these receptors: a woman aged 45-59 years with renal cell carcinoma. Each CDR3 is given with its conserved first and last residue. A D gene is named only where the DNA matches it firmly. The size field is filled for only some rows; it gives once, few, many or a size class.

d_gene: TRBD1
j_gene: TRBJ1-1
abundance: NA
v_gene: TRBV10-3
CDR3nt: TGTGCCATCAGTGAGTCGACAGGGGAGTTGGCTGAAGCTTTCTTT
CDR3aa: CAISESTGELAEAFF

d_gene: TRBD1
j_gene: TRBJ1-6
abundance: NA
v_gene: TRBV19
CDR3nt: TGTGCCAGTAGTATGAACAGGGGTTCACCCCTCCACTTT
CDR3aa: CASSMNRGSPLHF

d_gene: NA
j_gene: TRBJ1-5
abundance: NA
v_gene: TRBV27
CDR3nt: TGTGCCAGCAGTTTTGACGGATACAATCAGCCCCAGCATTTT
CDR3aa: CASSFDGYNQPQHF

d_gene: TRBD2
j_gene: TRBJ2-5
abundance: NA
v_gene: TRBV2
CDR3nt: TGTGCCAGCAGTGGGACTAGCAGAGAGACCCAGTACTTC
CDR3aa: CASSGTSRETQYF

d_gene: TRBD1
j_gene: TRBJ1-1
abundance: NA
v_gene: TRBV7-8
CDR3nt: TGTGCCAGTACCCGGACAGGGGCCACTGAAGCTTTCTTT
CDR3aa: CASTRTGATEAFF

d_gene: TRBD1
j_gene: TRBJ1-1
abundance: NA
v_gene: TRBV6-1
CDR3nt: TGTGCCAGCAGTCATCCTGTGACAGGGAGGACTGAAGCTTTCTTT
CDR3aa: CASSHPVTGRTEAFF

d_gene: NA
j_gene: TRBJ2-4
abundance: NA
v_gene: TRBV9
CDR3nt: TGTGCCAGCAGCGTAGGCGTGACCAAAAACATTCAGTACTTC
CDR3aa: CASSVGVTKNIQYF

d_gene: TRBD1
j_gene: TRBJ2-1
abundance: NA
v_gene: TRBV2
CDR3nt: TGTGCCAGCAGTTTGGACAGGGGGAGTTACAATGAGCAGTTCTTC
CDR3aa: CASSLDRGSYNEQFF

d_gene: NA
j_gene: TRBJ1-2
abundance: once
v_gene: TRBV19
CDR3nt: TGTGCCAGTAGTATGAGGGAGGACCTCGACTATGGCTACACCTTC
CDR3aa: CASSMREDLDYGYTF

d_gene: TRBD1
j_gene: TRBJ1-1
abundance: NA
v_gene: TRBV5-1
CDR3nt: TGCGCCAGCAGCTTGGTCCCAGGGGGGAACGCTGAAGCTTTCTTT
CDR3aa: CASSLVPGGNAEAFF

d_gene: NA
j_gene: TRBJ2-2
abundance: once
v_gene: TRBV5-1
CDR3nt: TGCGCCACCAGACAGGGACTCCAGAACACCGGGGAGCTGTTTTTT
CDR3aa: CATRQGLQNTGELFF

d_gene: NA
j_gene: TRBJ2-5
abundance: NA
v_gene: TRBV7-2
CDR3nt: TGTGCCAGCAGCCGCGCAACATACCAAGAGACCCAGTACTTC
CDR3aa: CASSRATYQETQYF

d_gene: NA
j_gene: TRBJ2-2
abundance: NA
v_gene: TRBV5-4
CDR3nt: TGTGCCAGCAGCTTAGCCGGGAGACATAACACCGGGGAGCTGTTTTTT
CDR3aa: CASSLAGRHNTGELFF

d_gene: NA
j_gene: TRBJ2-5
abundance: NA
v_gene: TRBV2
CDR3nt: TGTGCCAGCAGTGCAGAGTATGGAGGGGGGGCTGAGACCCAGTACTTC
CDR3aa: CASSAEYGGGAETQYF

d_gene: TRBD2
j_gene: TRBJ2-1
abundance: NA
v_gene: TRBV25-1
CDR3nt: TGTGCCAGCAGCCCAACCGGGACTAGATACAATGAGCAGTTCTTC
CDR3aa: CASSPTGTRYNEQFF

d_gene: NA
j_gene: TRBJ2-7
abundance: NA
v_gene: TRBV10-1
CDR3nt: TGCGCCAGCAGTGACGGCCCCGAGCAGTACTTC
CDR3aa: CASSDGPEQYF

d_gene: TRBD1
j_gene: TRBJ1-6
abundance: NA
v_gene: TRBV11-2
CDR3nt: TGTGCCAGCAGCTTAGGAGGGACAGGGGCAAGTCCCCTCCACTTT
CDR3aa: CASSLGGTGASPLHF

d_gene: NA
j_gene: TRBJ2-3
abundance: NA
v_gene: TRBV9
CDR3nt: TGTGCCAGCAGCGCGGCGGGAACTCCAGATACGCAGTATTTT
CDR3aa: CASSAAGTPDTQYF

d_gene: NA
j_gene: TRBJ2-2
abundance: NA
v_gene: TRBV6-6
CDR3nt: TGTGCCAGCAGTTACTCGGCCTCGCACACCGGGGAGCTGTTTTTT
CDR3aa: CASSYSASHTGELFF

d_gene: TRBD2
j_gene: TRBJ2-7
abundance: NA
v_gene: TRBV9
CDR3nt: TGTGCCAGCAGCGAGGGACTAGCGGGGTCCTACGAGCAGTACTTC
CDR3aa: CASSEGLAGSYEQYF

d_gene: NA
j_gene: TRBJ1-4
abundance: NA
v_gene: TRBV7-9
CDR3nt: TGTGCCAGCAGCGCCGGGGGTCTAGTTAATGAAAAACTGTTTTTT
CDR3aa: CASSAGGLVNEKLFF

d_gene: NA
j_gene: TRBJ1-1
abundance: NA
v_gene: TRBV10-2
CDR3nt: TGCGCCAGCAGTGAGTTCAACACTGAAGCTTTCTTT
CDR3aa: CASSEFNTEAFF

d_gene: NA
j_gene: TRBJ2-5
abundance: NA
v_gene: TRBV30
CDR3nt: TGTGCCTGGAGTGGAAACACTCTGGAGACCCAGTACTTC
CDR3aa: CAWSGNTLETQYF

d_gene: TRBD1
j_gene: TRBJ1-2
abundance: few
v_gene: TRBV5-8
CDR3nt: TGTGCCAGCAGCACAGGGGAAGGCTATGGCTACACCTTC
CDR3aa: CASSTGEGYGYTF

d_gene: NA
j_gene: TRBJ1-6
abundance: NA
v_gene: TRBV6-6
CDR3nt: TGTGCCAGCAGCCGCGGACAAACCACATCACCCCTCCACTTT
CDR3aa: CASSRGQTTSPLHF

d_gene: NA
j_gene: TRBJ1-1
abundance: NA
v_gene: TRBV30
CDR3nt: TGTGCCTGGAGCGTGAGGTTGAACACTGAAGCTTTCTTT
CDR3aa: CAWSVRLNTEAFF

d_gene: NA
j_gene: TRBJ1-6
abundance: NA
v_gene: TRBV6-1
CDR3nt: TGTGCCAGCAGTGTTGGTTATTCACCCCTCCACTTT
CDR3aa: CASSVGYSPLHF

d_gene: NA
j_gene: TRBJ2-2
abundance: NA
v_gene: TRBV15
CDR3nt: TGTGCCACCAGCCTGACTGGGGAGCTGTTTTTT
CDR3aa: CATSLTGELFF

d_gene: NA
j_gene: TRBJ1-4
abundance: NA
v_gene: TRBV5-6
CDR3nt: TGTGCCAGCACCGGGGGAGCAGAAATTAATGAAAAACTGTTTTTT
CDR3aa: CASTGGAEINEKLFF

d_gene: NA
j_gene: TRBJ1-5
abundance: NA
v_gene: TRBV2
CDR3nt: TGTGCCAGCAGTGATCGGGCAGGGGTCCATCAGCCCCAGCATTTT
CDR3aa: CASSDRAGVHQPQHF

d_gene: NA
j_gene: TRBJ1-1
abundance: NA
v_gene: TRBV18
CDR3nt: TGTGCCAGCTCATCCGGAACCGTGCGGCAGGGGCTTGAAGCTTTCTTT
CDR3aa: CASSSGTVRQGLEAFF

d_gene: NA
j_gene: TRBJ2-4
abundance: NA
v_gene: TRBV19
CDR3nt: TGTGCCAGTAGTACCCGCGCCGAGGAAGCCAAAAACATTCAGTACTTC
CDR3aa: CASSTRAEEAKNIQYF

d_gene: TRBD2
j_gene: TRBJ2-6
abundance: NA
v_gene: TRBV27
CDR3nt: TGTGCCAGCAGTTATTCTAACGGGGGGTACGCTGGGGCCAACGTCCTGACTTTC
CDR3aa: CASSYSNGGYAGANVLTF

d_gene: NA
j_gene: TRBJ2-7
abundance: NA
v_gene: TRBV9
CDR3nt: TGTGCCAGCAGAATAGGAGACGGGAGCTCCTACGAGCAGTACTTC
CDR3aa: CASRIGDGSSYEQYF

d_gene: NA
j_gene: TRBJ2-3
abundance: NA
v_gene: TRBV6-4
CDR3nt: TGTGCCAGCAGTGACAACTGGGCAAGCACAGATACGCAGTATTTT
CDR3aa: CASSDNWASTDTQYF

d_gene: NA
j_gene: TRBJ2-7
abundance: NA
v_gene: TRBV28
CDR3nt: TGTGCCAGCAGTTTATTAGCCAGGCAGTCCGTAAGGTCCTACGAGCAGTACTTC
CDR3aa: CASSLLARQSVRSYEQYF

d_gene: NA
j_gene: TRBJ2-3
abundance: NA
v_gene: TRBV9
CDR3nt: TGTGCCAGCAGCAAAGAGGCCCTCACAGATACGCAGTATTTT
CDR3aa: CASSKEALTDTQYF

d_gene: NA
j_gene: TRBJ1-1
abundance: NA
v_gene: TRBV29-1
CDR3nt: TGCAGCGTGCGGGACCCTGGGAACACTGAAGCTTTCTTT
CDR3aa: CSVRDPGNTEAFF

d_gene: TRBD1
j_gene: TRBJ1-5
abundance: NA
v_gene: TRBV4-1
CDR3nt: TGCGCCAGCAGCCCTTTCGGACGACAGGGGGGCAATCAGCCCCAGCATTTT
CDR3aa: CASSPFGRQGGNQPQHF

d_gene: NA
j_gene: TRBJ2-5
abundance: NA
v_gene: TRBV7-9
CDR3nt: TGTGCCAGCAGCCCCTGGCGGATAGGGGAGACCCAGTACTTC
CDR3aa: CASSPWRIGETQYF

d_gene: TRBD1
j_gene: TRBJ2-5
abundance: NA
v_gene: TRBV9
CDR3nt: TGTGCCAGCAGCGTAGATAGGGGGCTGAAAGAGACCCAGTACTTC
CDR3aa: CASSVDRGLKETQYF

d_gene: TRBD1
j_gene: TRBJ2-3
abundance: NA
v_gene: TRBV2
CDR3nt: TGTGCCAGCACCCCCAGGACAGGGGTCACAGATACGCAGTATTTT
CDR3aa: CASTPRTGVTDTQYF

d_gene: TRBD2
j_gene: TRBJ2-1
abundance: NA
v_gene: TRBV5-5
CDR3nt: TGTGCCAGCAGTACTACTAGCGGATACAATGAGCAGTTCTTC
CDR3aa: CASSTTSGYNEQFF

d_gene: TRBD1
j_gene: TRBJ1-4
abundance: NA
v_gene: TRBV27
CDR3nt: TGTGCCAGCAGTCCCATTGCGTACAGGGGGCGAAAGGGAAATGAAAAACTGTTTTTT
CDR3aa: CASSPIAYRGRKGNEKLFF

d_gene: TRBD1
j_gene: TRBJ1-2
abundance: NA
v_gene: TRBV6-5
CDR3nt: TGTGCCAGCAATGTTACAGACAGGGCCGGCTATGGCTACACCTTC
CDR3aa: CASNVTDRAGYGYTF

d_gene: NA
j_gene: TRBJ1-2
abundance: NA
v_gene: TRBV6-6
CDR3nt: TGTGCCAGCAGTCCAGGTGCTAACTATGGCTACACCTTC
CDR3aa: CASSPGANYGYTF